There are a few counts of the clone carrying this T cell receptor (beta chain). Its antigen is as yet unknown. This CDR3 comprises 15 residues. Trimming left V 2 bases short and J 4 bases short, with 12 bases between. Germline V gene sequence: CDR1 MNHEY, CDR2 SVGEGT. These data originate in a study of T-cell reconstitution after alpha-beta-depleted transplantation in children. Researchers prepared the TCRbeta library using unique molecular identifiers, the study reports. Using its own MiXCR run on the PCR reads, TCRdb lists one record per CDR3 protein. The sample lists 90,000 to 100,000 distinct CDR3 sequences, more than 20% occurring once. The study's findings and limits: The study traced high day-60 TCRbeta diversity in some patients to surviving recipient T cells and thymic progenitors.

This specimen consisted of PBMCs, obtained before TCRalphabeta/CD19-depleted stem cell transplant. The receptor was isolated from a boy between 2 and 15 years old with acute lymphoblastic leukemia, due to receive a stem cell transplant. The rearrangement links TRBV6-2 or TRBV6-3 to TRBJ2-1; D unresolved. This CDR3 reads CASSYDPTEYNEQFF. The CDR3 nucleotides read TGTGCCAGCAGTTACGACCCTACCGAGTACAATGAGCAGTTCTTC.